This TCR beta chain was documented in a study of post-analysis software for immune sequencing data. Looking at the study overall: As for disease course, relapsing-remitting, secondary progressive and progressive-relapsing multiple sclerosis were all included.

cDNA libraries of TCR beta carried unique molecular identifiers. Input amounts of about 0.95 to 11 million T cells were used. These gave approximately 500,000 cDNA molecules, so each molecule approximated one T cell. Each CDR3 protein is one row after TCRdb ran MiXCR on the PCR reads. Among about 430,000 distinct CDR3 sequences listed, roughly 38% were seen once. Broader study findings: Normalized Chao1 diversity was significantly reduced in patients versus controls. Strong co-clustering by F measure was evident for samples that had been prepared in the same batch.

Turning to this clonotype: No antigen is known for it.

Sequenced sample: blood. The clonotype originates from a girl aged 2-10 years with multiple sclerosis.

CDR3 bases: TGTGCCAGCAGCTTAACGCCCCAAGAGACCCAGTACTTC. As protein: CASSLTPQETQYF. This sequence joins TRBV7-3 and TRBJ2-5, with D unclear. V lost 0 bases, J lost 1 base, and 3 bases lay in between. The CDR3 is made up of 13 amino acids. Germline V gives CDR1 SGHTA, CDR2 FQGTGA.